These 23 T cell receptor beta chains share one sample of origin, sequenced in a study of cytomegalovirus exposure and HLA in healthy donors. PCR employed 60 Vbeta and 13 Jbeta primers. Produced via immunoSEQ multiplex PCR; TCRdb's table is partial and in-frame only. The sample has about 110,000 clones; approximately 79% are singletons. The source material was PBMCs. Receptors originate from a man aged 18 to 35 in good health and CMV-seronegative.

This clone was seen more than once but under ten times. This chain connects TRBV6-1 to TRBJ1-2; no reliable D call. Between the trimmed V and J ends, which lost 6 bases and 4 bases, there was a span of 12 bases. From germline, CDR1 is MNHNS and CDR2 SASEGT. There are 13 residues in the CDR3. The CDR3: CASRTAGSYGYTF. CDR3 nucleotide sequence: TGTGCCAGCAGGACCGCTGGGAGCTATGGCTACACCTTC.

The V and J genes are TRBV19 and TRBJ1-2; D possibly corresponds to TRBD1 (6 bases). This CDR3 contains 14 residues. Trimming took off 6 bases at V and 6 bases at J, with 17 bases between the two ends. CDR1 and CDR2 (germline): LNHDA, SQIVND (reference sequence). The CDR3: CASRWGHTSDGYTF. The CDR3 DNA reads TGTGCCAGTAGGTGGGGACATACCTCAGATGGCTACACCTTC. Drawing the rest from reference TRBV19 and TRBJ1-2, the complete variable domain is DGGITQSPKYLFRKEGQNVTLSCEQNLNHDAMYWYRQDPGQGLRLIYYSQIVNDFQKGDIAEGYSVSREKKESFPLTVTSAQKNPTAFYLCASRWGHTSDGYTFGSGTRLTVV.

This clone was seen only once. The rearrangement uses TRBV4-3 and TRBJ2-1, with a tentative D call TRBD2 (5 bases). This CDR3 region has 15 residues. Trimming took 4 bases from V and 0 from J, leaving 10 bases between them. The germline V gene has CDR1 LGHNA and CDR2 YSLEER. The CDR3 spells CASSPGLVSYNEQFF. The CDR3 nucleotides read TGCGCCAGCAGCCCCGGACTTGTCTCCTACAATGAGCAGTTCTTC.

V and J are TRBV10-1 and TRBJ1-2; TRBD1 matches 11 bases. Germline CDR1 and CDR2: WNHNN and SYGVQD (reference sequence). Unmatched junction bases numbered 14, after V lost 4 bases and J lost 7 bases. The CDR3 totals 17 residues. The CDR3 DNA is TGCGCCAGCAGTGGATCAGATCCGGGACAGGGGGTATGTGGCTACACCTTC. Protein sequence: CASSGSDPGQGVCGYTF.

This clone was detected once. J is TRBJ1-5 and V is TRBV13; 7 nucleotides match TRBD1. CDR1 is PRHDT, CDR2 FYEKMQ, per germline (reference sequence). CDR3 length: 15 residues. Trimming cost V 2 bases and J 6 bases; bases outside gene matches: 7. The CDR3 sequence is CASSLWATGRQPQHF. DNA for the CDR3: TGTGCCAGCAGCTTATGGGCGACAGGGCGTCAGCCCCAGCATTTT. The variable domain in full, completed from reference TRBV13 and TRBJ1-5, reads AAGVIQSPRHLIKEKRETATLKCYPIPRHDTVYWYQQGPGQDPQFLISFYEKMQSDKGSIPDRFSAQQFSDYHSELNMSSLELGDSALYFCASSLWATGRQPQHFGDGTRLSIL.

The rearrangement uses TRBV14 and TRBJ2-5, with D maybe TRBD2 (5 bases). Trimming shortened V by 0 bases and J by 3 bases, and 8 bases separated the two germline ends. Germline loops: CDR1 SGHDN, CDR2 FVKESK. The CDR3 length is 14 residues. CDR3 DNA sequence: TGTGCCAGCAGCCAAGACTCGGGGAAAGAGACCCAGTACTTC. Protein product: CASSQDSGKETQYF.

The chain is built from TRBV9 and TRBJ2-5; D gene ambiguous. The germline gives CDR1 SGDLS, CDR2 YYNGEE. V lost 0 bases, J lost 5 bases, and 17 bases lay in between. This CDR3 contains 16 residues. This CDR3 is CASSVALTPQMETQYF. Here the CDR3 DNA reads TGTGCCAGCAGCGTAGCCCTAACTCCCCAAATGGAGACCCAGTACTTC.

The J gene is TRBJ2-1, the V gene TRBV4-2; TRBD2 aligns across 12 bases. The junction had 1 base not matched to a gene; V was cut back by 4 bases and J by 6 bases. CDR1 LGHNA and CDR2 YNFKEQ come from the germline V gene. The CDR3 is made up of 14 amino acids. CDR3 sequence: CASSRTSGVNEQFF. Written as DNA, the CDR3 is TGTGCCAGCAGCCGGACTAGCGGGGTCAATGAGCAGTTCTTC.

This sequence joins TRBV5-4 and TRBJ1-1; 8 nucleotides align to TRBD1. From germline, CDR1 is SGHNT and CDR2 YYREEE (reference sequence). The CDR3 sequence is 17 residues long. J lost 2 bases, V lost 4 bases, and 13 bases had no gene match. The CDR3 reads CASSPGGGQVLNTEAFF. In DNA form, the CDR3 reads TGTGCCAGCAGCCCGGGCGGGGGACAGGTGTTAAACACTGAAGCTTTCTTT.

This rearrangement joins TRBV5-1 to TRBJ2-7; TRBD1 is a possible D gene (5 bases). Trimming took off 0 bases at V and 6 bases at J, with 7 bases between the two ends. In germline, CDR1 is SGHRS, CDR2 YFSETQ. CDR3 length: 12 residues. The CDR3 coding sequence is TGCGCCAGCAGCTTGGAAGGGGTCGAGCAGTACTTC. This encodes CASSLEGVEQYF.

CDR3 nucleotides: TGTGCCAGCAGCTTAGTGATGTCTAAGGTGGAGGGCTACACCTTC. It codes for CASSLVMSKVEGYTF. This chain connects TRBV7-8 to TRBJ1-2; no reliable D call. The CDR3 loop spans 15 amino acids. Per germline, CDR1 SGHVS and CDR2 FQNEAQ. Trimming cost V 1 base and J 8 bases, with 17 bases left between them.

This clone was observed a few times. This chain joins TRBV25-1 and TRBJ1-4; TRBD1 aligns across 7 bases. This CDR3 spans 13 amino acids. V was clipped by 2 bases and J by 11 bases; unmatched bases: 5. CDR1 is MGHDK and CDR2 is SYGVNS in the germline V gene. CDR3 residues: CASSEPDRDKLFF. The CDR3 nucleotides are TGTGCCAGCAGTGAACCAGACAGGGACAAACTGTTTTTT.

The J gene is TRBJ2-3, the V gene TRBV29-1, with D tentatively TRBD1 (6 bases). V was pared by 7 bases and J by 4 bases, with 6 bases between. Per germline, CDR1 SQVTM and CDR2 ANQGSEA. The CDR3 consists of 10 residues. In DNA, the CDR3 is TGCAGCGCAGGGGCAGATACGCAGTATTTT. Its translation is CSAGADTQYF.

The J gene is TRBJ1-2, the V gene TRBV6-5; D is possibly TRBD1 (6 bases). V was shortened by 5 bases and J by 4 bases, with 14 bases between the two germline ends. This CDR3 has 14 amino acids. Germline-derived CDR1 and CDR2 are MNHEY and SVGAGI. The CDR3 here is CASSESGQLYGYTF. CDR3 bases: TGTGCCAGCAGTGAATCTGGACAGCTCTATGGCTACACCTTC.

This chain uses TRBV15 with TRBJ1-4; perhaps TRBD1 as D (5 bases). The CDR3 extends over 13 amino acids. Looked up from germline, CDR1 is LNHNV and CDR2 is YYDKDF (reference sequence). V lost 5 bases and J lost 8, with 12 bases in between. The CDR3, as DNA: TGTGCCACCAGCGGACAATTTTACGAAAAACTGTTTTTT. This encodes CATSGQFYEKLFF.

The V and J genes are TRBV4-1 and TRBJ2-5; TRBD1 agrees at 7 bases. Losses at the gene ends were 4 bases for V and 7 bases for J; bases not matched to a gene: 15. Germline V gene sequence: CDR1 MGHRA, CDR2 YSYEKL. CDR3 size: 16 residues. The CDR3 DNA sequence: TGCGCCAGCAGCCTCCTGCCGACAGGGACAAGATGGACCCAGTACTTC. As protein: CASSLLPTGTRWTQYF.

The chain has TRBV7-6 and TRBJ2-1; D unresolved. CDR1 and CDR2 from the germline V gene are SGHVS and FNYEAQ. The ends were cut back, 5 bases at V and 4 bases at J, with 9 bases in the middle. This CDR3 has 13 residues. CDR3 DNA sequence: TGTGCCAGCAGCCCAGGCTGGTACAATGAGCAGTTCTTC. Translated: CASSPGWYNEQFF. Complete variable domain (other parts from reference TRBV7-6 and TRBJ2-1): GAGVSQSPRYKVTKRGQDVALRCDPISGHVSLYWYRQALGQGPEFLTYFNYEAQQDKSGLPNDRFSAERPEGSISTLTIQRTEQRDSAMYRCASSPGWYNEQFFGPGTRLTVL.

The chain carries TRBV7-2 and TRBJ1-1, with D possibly being TRBD1 (6 bases). Trimming shortened V by 0 bases and J by 4 bases, and 12 bases separated the two germline ends. Germline V lookup: CDR1 SGHTA, CDR2 FQGNSA. The CDR3 is made up of 15 amino acids. The CDR3, as DNA: TGTGCCAGCAGCTTAGCCTCCACAGGGATCACTGAAGCTTTCTTT. Translation: CASSLASTGITEAFF.

The chain employs TRBV5-4 and TRBJ2-1, with D maybe TRBD1 (5 bases). This CDR3 is 14 amino acids long. V was pared by 7 bases and J by 9 bases, with 20 bases between. The V gene's germline CDR1 is SGHNT and CDR2 YYREEE (reference sequence). CDR3 coding DNA: TGTGCCAGCCTTAAGAGTGGGGCCTATTCTGAGCAGTTCTTC. It codes for CASLKSGAYSEQFF.

The chain joins TRBV19 to TRBJ2-1, with 12 bases matching TRBD2. The CDR3 runs to 17 residues. The V gene end was trimmed by 3 bases and the J gene end by 6 bases; junction bases not matched to a gene: 9. CDR1 LNHDA and CDR2 SQIVND come from the germline V gene (reference sequence). CDR3 coding DNA: TGTGCCAGTAGTATCCCCTCCGGACTAGCGGGGCGCAATGAGCAGTTCTTC. Translated, it gives CASSIPSGLAGRNEQFF.

The chain links TRBV10-2 to TRBJ2-1; a weak D match, TRBD2 (5 bases). Trimming shortened V by 6 bases and J by 10 bases, and 22 bases separated the two germline ends. The CDR3 has 15 residues. CDR1 and CDR2 (germline): WSHSY, SAAADI. CDR3: CASSEEVALPREQFF. CDR3 sequence (DNA): TGCGCCAGCAGCGAGGAGGTAGCGCTCCCCCGGGAGCAGTTCTTC.

In DNA, the CDR3 is TGTGCCAGCAGCTTGATGGGGGCTCACGGGGAGCTGTTTTTT. Amino acid sequence: CASSLMGAHGELFF. The chain combines TRBV7-9 with TRBJ2-2; a possible D gene is TRBD1 (6 bases). The CDR3 length is 14 residues. V was cut by 3 bases and J by 7 bases, with 12 bases left in between. Germline V gene lookup returns CDR1 SEHNR and CDR2 FQNEAQ (reference sequence).

This rearrangement joins TRBV19 to TRBJ1-2, with 7 positions matching TRBD1. This CDR3 comprises 14 residues. The germline V gene has CDR1 LNHDA and CDR2 SQIVND (reference sequence). After removal of 6 bases from V and 0 bases from J, the junction contained 4 bases not matched to a gene. The CDR3 loop reads CASRRTGTNYGYTF. In DNA form, the CDR3 reads TGTGCCAGTAGACGGACAGGAACTAACTATGGCTACACCTTC. The full variable domain, rest sourced from reference TRBV19 and TRBJ1-2, is DGGITQSPKYLFRKEGQNVTLSCEQNLNHDAMYWYRQDPGQGLRLIYYSQIVNDFQKGDIAEGYSVSREKKESFPLTVTSAQKNPTAFYLCASRRTGTNYGYTFGSGTRLTVV.